The 10 T cell receptor beta chains given below trace back to one sample, sequenced in a study of blood T cells in healthy people across ages. Sample-barcoded 5' priming and a J-beta primer mix drove a second PCR of 7 to 11 cycles. Each CDR3 protein is one row after TCRdb ran MiXCR on the 5' RACE reads. The sample records fewer than 1,200,000 distinct CDR3 sequences, around 27% being singletons. These sequences were also reported in another study, on T cells of mothers and their children.

The sequenced sample was blood. The source is a girl aged 2 to 10 in good health.

The chain has TRBV4-1 and TRBJ2-3, with D uncertain. V lost 3 bases and J 0 bases, leaving 4 bases between the germline ends. The CDR3 is made up of 13 amino acids. Germline assignment: CDR1 MGHRA and CDR2 YSYEKL. The CDR3 nucleotides read TGCGCCAGCAGCCATAGAAGCACAGATACGCAGTATTTT. As protein: CASSHRSTDTQYF.

This clonotype was seen a few times. V gene TRBV6-2 or TRBV6-3 combines with J gene TRBJ2-5; TRBD2 aligns across 7 bases. The CDR3 spans 14 residues. After removal of 7 bases from V and 3 bases from J, the junction contained 8 bases not matched to a gene. Germline CDR1 reads MNHEY; CDR2 reads SVGEGT. CDR3 DNA: TGTGCCAGCAAGTTACTAGCGAGGGAAGAGACCCAGTACTTC. It codes for CASKLLAREETQYF.

This clonotype was seen more than once but under ten times. For the CDR3, the DNA is TGTGCCAGCTGTGATCCGGAAGAGACCCAGTACTTC. Translation: CASCDPEETQYF. The chain joins TRBV6-2 or TRBV6-3 to TRBJ2-5; D ambiguous. The V and J ends lost 8 bases and 3 bases respectively, with 10 bases between them. Germline values: CDR1 MNHEY, CDR2 SVGEGT. The CDR3 is made up of 12 amino acids.

This clonotype has a handful of counts. This CDR3 reads CATHRDGAGEKLFF. Written as DNA, the CDR3 is TGTGCCACCCACCGGGACGGGGCAGGGGAAAAACTGTTTTTT. The chain uses TRBV10-3 and TRBJ1-4; D is perhaps TRBD1 (5 bases). Germline lookup yields CDR1 ENHRY and CDR2 SYGVKD. There are 14 residues in the CDR3. Deletions cut 10 bases from V and 8 bases from J, with 20 bases between.

This clonotype came up a few times. The chain employs TRBV27 and TRBJ1-2, with 8 bases lining up with TRBD1. Trimming removed 6 bases from V and 4 bases from J; junction bases left unmatched: 10. CDR3 size: 15 residues. Germline CDR1 reads MNHEY; CDR2 reads SMNVEV (reference sequence). CDR3 amino acids: CASSLRTGTPYGYTF. The CDR3 nucleotides read TGTGCCAGCAGCCTCCGGACAGGGACTCCCTATGGCTACACCTTC.

This clonotype was seen more than once but under ten times. The rearrangement joins TRBV5-5 to TRBJ2-6, with TRBD1 matching 7 bases. V gave up 1 base and J gave up 2 bases; unmatched junction bases: 6. The CDR3 consists of 17 residues. Per germline, CDR1 SGHKS and CDR2 YYEKEE (reference sequence). The CDR3 is CASSLKGGEPGANVLTF. CDR3 nucleotides: TGTGCCAGCAGCTTGAAAGGGGGCGAGCCTGGGGCCAACGTCCTGACTTTC.

This clonotype has a handful of counts. This chain connects TRBV10-3 to TRBJ1-2; D gene unclear. V shed 0 bases and J shed 6 bases, with 5 bases lying between them. The CDR3 contains 12 residues. Germline values: CDR1 ENHRY, CDR2 SYGVKD. CDR3 region: CAISESMNGYTF. The DNA of the CDR3 is TGTGCCATCAGTGAGTCGATGAATGGCTACACCTTC.

This clonotype was observed a few times. The chain has TRBV11-3 and TRBJ1-4; no firm D call. Trimming left V 0 bases short and J 0 bases short, with 8 bases between. This CDR3 region has 16 residues. Germline CDR1 SGHNT, CDR2 YENEEA. The CDR3 DNA reads TGTGCCAGCAGCTTAGAGTTGTCAGCAACTAATGAAAAACTGTTTTTT. The encoded protein is CASSLELSATNEKLFF.

This clonotype was counted only a few times. The rearrangement joins TRBV11-3 to TRBJ2-1; D gene ambiguous. Trimming stripped 1 base from V and 8 bases from J, with 12 bases between. This CDR3 spans 14 amino acids. Per the germline V gene, CDR1 is SGHNT and CDR2 is YENEEA. This CDR3 is CASSLGGRVDEQFF. The CDR3 region has the DNA TGTGCCAGCAGCTTAGGTGGTCGGGTGGATGAGCAGTTCTTC.

This clonotype was seen only a few times. This sequence joins TRBV29-1 and TRBJ2-7, with TRBD1 as a possible D gene (6 bases). The V gene lost 7 bases and the J gene lost 2 bases, with 15 bases spanning the gap. The germline CDR1 and CDR2 sequences are SQVTM and ANQGSEA. The CDR3 is 13 amino acids. The DNA for the CDR3 is TGCAGCGCCCTAGGACAGACCACCTACGAGCAGTACTTC. Its protein is CSALGQTTYEQYF.